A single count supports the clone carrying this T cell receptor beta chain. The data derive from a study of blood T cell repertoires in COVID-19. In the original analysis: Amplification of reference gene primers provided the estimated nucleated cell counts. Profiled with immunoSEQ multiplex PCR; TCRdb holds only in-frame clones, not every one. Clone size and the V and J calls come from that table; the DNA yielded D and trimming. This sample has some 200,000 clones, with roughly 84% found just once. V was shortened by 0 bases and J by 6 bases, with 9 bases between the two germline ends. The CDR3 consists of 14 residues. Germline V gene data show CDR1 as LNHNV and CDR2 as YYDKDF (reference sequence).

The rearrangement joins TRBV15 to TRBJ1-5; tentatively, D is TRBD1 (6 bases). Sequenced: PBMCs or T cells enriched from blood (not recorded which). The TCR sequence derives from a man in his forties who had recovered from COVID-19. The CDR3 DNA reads TGTGCCACCAGCAGAGATTTACAGGGTCAGCCCCAGCATTTT. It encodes CATSRDLQGQPQHF.